This is a list of T cell receptor beta chains from one sample in a study of blood T cells in healthy people across ages. TCRdb used MiXCR to reprocess the 5' RACE reads, holding one entry per CDR3 protein. The sample lists 1.4 million or so distinct CDR3 sequences, 42% occurring once. The sample taken for sequencing was blood. These receptors originate from a woman under 30 in good health. Each CDR3 is given with its conserved first and last residue. The D gene is left open where the match is weak. Clone size, where shown, is once, few, many, or a class for clones that have expanded.

TRBD2,TRBJ2-3,few,TRBV9,TGTGCCAGCAGCGTCCTAGCGGGGGCCACTAGCACAGATACGCAGTATTTT,CASSVLAGATSTDTQYF
TRBD1,TRBJ2-1,.,TRBV25-1,TGTGCCAGCAGTGAGGCAGGGACAGAAGACAATGAGCAGTTCTTC,CASSEAGTEDNEQFF
.,TRBJ1-2,.,TRBV6-5,TGTGCCAGCAGTTACTTTTCAGGGGATGGCTACACCTTC,CASSYFSGDGYTF
.,TRBJ2-3,few,TRBV7-2,TGTGCCAGCAGCGATCACGCCCTTACCTACACGCAGTATTTT,CASSDHALTYTQYF
.,TRBJ2-7,.,TRBV4-1,TGCGCCAGCAGCCAAGTGGGACACCACCTCTACGAGCAGTACTTC,CASSQVGHHLYEQYF
.,TRBJ2-1,.,TRBV7-2,TGTGCCAGCAGCGTAAGTCCAGGGGCCCTTGAGCAGTTCTTC,CASSVSPGALEQFF
.,TRBJ2-3,.,TRBV12-2,TGTGCAAGTCGCTTAACGGAGCAGTGTTTCACAGATACGCAGTATTTT,CASRLTEQCFTDTQYF
.,TRBJ1-2,few,TRBV7-9,TGTGCCAGCCTCCGGGACGGAAGGGGCTACACCTTC,CASLRDGRGYTF
.,TRBJ1-1,.,TRBV5-1,TGCGCCAGCAGCCGGACGGACCCGAACAGGATTGAAGCTTTCTTT,CASSRTDPNRIEAFF
.,TRBJ2-3,.,TRBV4-1,TGCGCCAGCAGCCAAGATAAGGGGAAACAGCGAGATACGCAGTATTTT,CASSQDKGKQRDTQYF
TRBD2,TRBJ2-4,few,TRBV20-1,TGCAGTGCAGCAGCGGGGGCGGTAGCCAAAAACATTCAGTACTTC,CSAAAGAVAKNIQYF
.,TRBJ2-5,.,TRBV21-1,TGTGCCAGCAAGTATCAGGGGGCCGGGGAGACCCAGTACTTC,CASKYQGAGETQYF
.,TRBJ2-1,.,TRBV6-6,TGTGCCAGCTCGGACCACAGCTCCTACAATGAGCAGTTCTTC,CASSDHSSYNEQFF
.,TRBJ2-7,.,TRBV7-2,TGTGCCAGCAGCTTAGCGCCCGTTCTCTACGAGCAGTACTTC,CASSLAPVLYEQYF
.,TRBJ1-2,.,TRBV5-1,TGCGCCAGCAGGTCCGAATCCGGGAACTATGGCTACACCTTC,CASRSESGNYGYTF
TRBD2,TRBJ2-7,.,TRBV7-2,TGTGCCAGCAGCTTAGCCCGGACTAGCGGGGGTTTCAACGAGCAGTACTTC,CASSLARTSGGFNEQYF
TRBD1,TRBJ2-1,.,TRBV7-2,TGTGCCAGCAGATTAACCGGGACAGGGGGGTACAATGAGCAGTTCTTC,CASRLTGTGGYNEQFF
.,TRBJ2-5,few,TRBV3-1,TGTGCCAGCAGCCAAGGTGGAGTTGGGACCCAGTACTTC,CASSQGGVGTQYF
.,TRBJ1-2,.,TRBV9,TGTGCCAGCAGCGTAGTCCCAACTAACTATGGCTACACCTTC,CASSVVPTNYGYTF
.,TRBJ1-3,.,TRBV7-9,TGTGCCAGCAGCGCGGAGGGGGGAAACACCATATATTTT,CASSAEGGNTIYF
.,TRBJ2-7,few,TRBV20-1,TGCAGTGCTAGAGCTGAGGGGAAGCAGTACTTC,CSARAEGKQYF
.,TRBJ2-7,.,TRBV7-2,TGTGCCAGCAGCTTACGGCCCCTTCTGGGCGAGCAGTACTTC,CASSLRPLLGEQYF
.,TRBJ1-1,few,TRBV28,TGTGCCAGCAGTAACACAGTTAACACTGAAGCTTTCTTT,CASSNTVNTEAFF
.,TRBJ2-1,few,TRBV24-1,TGTGCCACCAACTTCGACACGGACAATGAGCAGTTCTTC,CATNFDTDNEQFF
TRBD2,TRBJ2-4,.,TRBV7-2,TGTGCCAGCAGCCCGGGGACTAGCGTCAAAAACATTCAGTACTTC,CASSPGTSVKNIQYF
.,TRBJ2-5,.,TRBV24-1,TGTGCCACCTCACCTTCCCCCGGGACAGCGGGACAAGAGACCCAGTACTTC,CATSPSPGTAGQETQYF
TRBD1,TRBJ1-1,many,TRBV20-1,TGCAGTGCCGGGCAGGGGGACACTGAAGCTTTCTTT,CSAGQGDTEAFF
TRBD2,TRBJ2-2,.,TRBV9,TGTGCCAGCAGCGTAGGAGGGCTAGCGGGGGACCACACCGGGGAGCTGTTTTTT,CASSVGGLAGDHTGELFF
TRBD2,TRBJ2-2,few,TRBV20-1,TGCAGTGCTAGACCTAGCGGGAGGGACACCGGGGAGCTGTTTTTT,CSARPSGRDTGELFF
TRBD2,TRBJ2-7,.,TRBV25-1,TGTGCCAGCAGTGGGGGGGGGAAGTCCTACGAGCAGTACTTC,CASSGGGKSYEQYF
.,TRBJ2-3,.,TRBV7-2,TGTGCCAGCAGCTTAACGCAAGGGTCGAATACGCAGTATTTT,CASSLTQGSNTQYF